The clone carrying this T cell receptor (beta chain) was observed a handful of times. Time point reported: persistent/refractory GD, antithyroid drugs over 5 years with positive TRAb. PBMC-derived RNA was used for the TCR library. This specimen comes from a study of regulatory T cells in long-lasting Graves disease. Germline CDR1 and CDR2: MNHEY and SVGAGI. V was trimmed by 0 bases and J by 7 bases, leaving 3 bases between them. CDR3 length: 12 residues. Sequencing libraries for TCR beta were prepared with iRepertoire HTBI primers and Arm-PCR of CDR3 regions. TCRdb reprocessed the multiplex PCR reads with MiXCR, giving one entry per CDR3 protein. The sample consists of under 350,000 distinct CDR3 sequences, around 20% of them appearing once.

The chain links TRBV6-5 to TRBJ2-2; D is unclear. The sequence derives from a female donor with Graves disease. Source: peripheral blood mononuclear cells (PBMCs), taken when the disease was refractory, from a patient treated with antithyroid drugs. Here the CDR3 reads CASSYSFGELFF. The CDR3 DNA is TGTGCCAGCAGTTACTCATTCGGGGAGCTGTTTTTT.